The present TCR beta chain was sequenced within a study of T-cell memory formation after mild COVID-19. Study-wide results and caveats: Contracting clones localized mainly to CM and EM when CD4+ and mainly to EMRA when CD8+. Pre-infection memory harbored some responding clones, suggesting cross-reactive memory joined.

In germline, CDR1 is LGHNA, CDR2 YSLEER. This CDR3 spans 19 amino acids. The V gene lost 0 bases and the J gene lost 4 bases, with 22 bases spanning the gap. With constant-segment primers, 5'RACE yielded cDNA libraries of TCR alpha and TCR beta that carried sample barcodes and UMIs. One entry per CDR3 protein, called by TCRdb with MiXCR from the 5' RACE reads. The sample records 120,000 or so distinct CDR3 sequences, around a sixth being singletons. The table lists this clonotype with a few counts. Its specificity is not known. The chain employs TRBV4-3 and TRBJ2-1; possible D gene TRBD2, 6 bases. The sequenced sample consisted of PBMCs or a T cell subset sorted from them (not recorded which). The receptor was derived from an adult woman who had mild COVID-19 (a few samples of this study predate the infection). Cell type and time point are not known. CDR3 coding DNA: TGCGCCAGCAGCCAAGAAGTATTTGCCGGGGGAGAAGCGTACAATGAGCAGTTCTTC. This codes for CASSQEVFAGGEAYNEQFF.